This TCR beta chain was identified during a study of T cell responses to AZD1222 COVID-19 vaccine. Study overall: Pooled together were second doses at about 4 or about 12 weeks.

As concerns this clone: Its antigen is currently unknown.

Libraries were prepared by immunoSEQ multiplex PCR; TCRdb keeps only in-frame clonotypes and omits some of them. The profile shows 150,000 to 160,000 clones, about nine tenths of them singletons. The study, taken as a whole, reports: A reported finding is that nearly half of spike-specific TCRs target unmutated variant regions. Only after the peak T cell response were repertoires sampled. Among vaccine-associated CD4 TCRs, coverage spanned spike, with dominance at 160-218 and 743-854.

CDR3 length equals 14 residues. The trim removed 5 bases at V and 4 bases at J, leaving 4 bases unmatched. CDR1 is SNHLY, CDR2 FYNNEI, per germline. The rearrangement uses TRBV2 and TRBJ1-2, with 10 bases aligning to TRBD1. This TCR was sampled from an adult in good health. This sample comprised peripheral blood, obtained on day 0 of AZD1222 vaccination. The CDR3 region is CASSSTGGIYGYTF. The CDR3 DNA reads TGTGCCAGCAGTTCGACAGGGGGCATCTATGGCTACACCTTC. Filled out from reference TRBV2 and TRBJ1-2, the complete variable domain reads EPEVTQTPSHQVTQMGQEVILRCVPISNHLYFYWYRQILGQKVEFLVSFYNNEISEKSEIFDDQFSVERPDGSNFTLKIRSTKLEDSAMYFCASSSTGGIYGYTFGSGTRLTVV.